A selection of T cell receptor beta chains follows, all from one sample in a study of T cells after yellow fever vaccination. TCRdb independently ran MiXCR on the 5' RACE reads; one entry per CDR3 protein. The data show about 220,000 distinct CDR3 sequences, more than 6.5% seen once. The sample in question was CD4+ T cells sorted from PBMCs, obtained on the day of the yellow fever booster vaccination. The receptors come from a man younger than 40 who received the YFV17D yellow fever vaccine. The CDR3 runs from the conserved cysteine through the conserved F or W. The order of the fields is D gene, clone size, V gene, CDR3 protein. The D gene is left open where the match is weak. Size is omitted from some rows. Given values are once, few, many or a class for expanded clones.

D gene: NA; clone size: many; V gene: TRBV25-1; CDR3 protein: CASREKTALETQYF
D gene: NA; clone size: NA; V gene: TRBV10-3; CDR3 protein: CAISEWGGTDTQYF
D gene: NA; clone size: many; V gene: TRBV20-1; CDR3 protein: CTPRDGEQFF
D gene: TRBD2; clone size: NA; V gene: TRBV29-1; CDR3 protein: CMAGEETQYF
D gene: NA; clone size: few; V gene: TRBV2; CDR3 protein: CASTATRTGETQYF
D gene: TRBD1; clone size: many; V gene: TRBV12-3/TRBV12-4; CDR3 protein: CASSSGQGGGTQYF
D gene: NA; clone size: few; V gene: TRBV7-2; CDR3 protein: CASSLAAGIFGYTF
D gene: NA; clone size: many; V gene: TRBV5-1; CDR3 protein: CASSLDGSYEQYF
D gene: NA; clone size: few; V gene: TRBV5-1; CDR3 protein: CASSLRAGSYEEYF
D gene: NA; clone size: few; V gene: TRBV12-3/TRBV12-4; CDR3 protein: CASSLIVRAENTQYF
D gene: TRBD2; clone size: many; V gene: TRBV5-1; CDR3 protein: CASSLEASGRSYNEQFF
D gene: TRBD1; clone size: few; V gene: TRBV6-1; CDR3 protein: CASSASGQINQPQHF
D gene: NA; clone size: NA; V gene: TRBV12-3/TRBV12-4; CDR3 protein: CASSFRGTDDSGNTIYF
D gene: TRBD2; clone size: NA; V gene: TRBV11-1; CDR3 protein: CASSSTGLAGGPRNTGELFF
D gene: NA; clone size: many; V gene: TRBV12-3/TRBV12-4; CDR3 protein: CASSLWSTASGANVLTF
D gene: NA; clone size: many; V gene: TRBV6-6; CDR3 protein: CASRSQAGRGTFYEQYF
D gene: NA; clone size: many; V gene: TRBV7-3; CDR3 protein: CASSLIGGGDEQYF
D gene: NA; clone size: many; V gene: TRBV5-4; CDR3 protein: CASSLGQPNSPLHF
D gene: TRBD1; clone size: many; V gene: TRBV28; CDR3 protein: CASAGTGYEQYF
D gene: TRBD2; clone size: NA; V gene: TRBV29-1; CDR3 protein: CSVRPGGAGDTQYF
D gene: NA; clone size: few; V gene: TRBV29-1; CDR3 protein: CSVRGGRETQYF
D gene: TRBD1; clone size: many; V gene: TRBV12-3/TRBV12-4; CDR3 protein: CASSWTGGEQYF
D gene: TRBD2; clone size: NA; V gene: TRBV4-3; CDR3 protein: CASSSRLAGTPTDTQYF
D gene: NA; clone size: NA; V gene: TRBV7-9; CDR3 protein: CASSSEGISEQYF